These 25 T cell receptor beta chains came from one sample sequenced in a study of T cells expressing NK-cell markers. For each CDR3 protein, TCRdb gives one entry from its re-call of the 5' RACE reads, without DNA. This repertoire comprises roughly 430,000 distinct CDR3 sequences; its ten largest clones make up 7.3%. The sequencing input was blood T cells: a sorted CD56 or NKG2C T cell subset, CD4+ or CD8+ T cells, or bulk PBMC T cells (not recorded which). The receptors were sampled from a woman between 18 and 70 years old in good health.

The J gene is TRBJ2-5, the V gene TRBV19. Germline CDR1 is LNHDA and CDR2 is SQIVND (reference sequence). The CDR3 totals 11 residues. This chain's CDR3 is CASSKLETQYF.

The chain combines TRBV12-3 or TRBV12-4 with TRBJ1-1. This CDR3 spans 14 amino acids. CDR3 in amino acids: CASSIHGGATEAFF.

The CDR3 loop reads CASSADLVLPDTQYF. The rearrangement uses TRBV5-1 and TRBJ2-3; TCRdb's D gene call, TRBD2, goes unchecked for lack of DNA. CDR1 is SGHRS and CDR2 is YFSETQ in the germline V gene. This CDR3 has 15 residues.

The gene calls are TRBV12-3 or TRBV12-4 and TRBJ2-1. The CDR3 has 14 amino acids. CDR3 residues: CASSFPRTYNEQFF.

The chain employs TRBV7-9 and TRBJ2-1; TCRdb's D gene call, TRBD2, goes unchecked for lack of DNA. The CDR3 consists of 14 residues. Germline-derived CDR1 and CDR2 are SEHNR and FQNEAQ (reference sequence). The CDR3 reads CASSYSGLSNEQFF.

The chain is built from TRBV5-8 and TRBJ1-2; as DNA is missing, the TRBD1 call by TCRdb cannot be tested. The length of the CDR3 is 12 residues. CDR1 is SGHTS, CDR2 YDEGEE, per germline. Here the CDR3 reads CASSLSGHGYTF.

The gene calls are TRBV29-1 and TRBJ2-3. CDR1 SQVTM and CDR2 ANQGSEA come from the germline V gene. The CDR3 consists of 13 residues. This chain's CDR3 is CSATPEMADTQYF.

The V gene is TRBV4-2, the J gene TRBJ1-5. The CDR3 contains 16 residues. Per germline, CDR1 LGHNA and CDR2 YNFKEQ. CDR3 amino acids: CASSQEGDGPNQPQHF.

This sequence joins TRBV7-8 and TRBJ2-5; there is no DNA to check the TCRdb D call of TRBD2. CDR3 size: 15 residues. The germline gives CDR1 SGHVS, CDR2 FQNEAQ. The CDR3 here is CASSLARTRQETQYF.

CDR3 protein: CSARPAGGLETQYF. The chain links TRBV20-1 to TRBJ2-5; the D gene TCRdb calls, TRBD2, cannot be checked with no DNA. The CDR3 length is 14 residues. The germline V gene has CDR1 DFQATT and CDR2 SNEGSKA (reference sequence).

The gene calls are TRBV18 and TRBJ2-7. The CDR3 runs 14 residues. The germline V gene encodes CDR1 KGHSH and CDR2 LQKENI. CDR3: CASSPPAGNYEQYF.

The V and J genes are TRBV30 and TRBJ1-6. Germline assignment: CDR1 GTSNPN and CDR2 SVGIG (reference sequence). This CDR3 spans 11 amino acids. CDR3: CAWSDEGPLHF.

The rearrangement uses TRBV5-1 and TRBJ2-1; TCRdb gives TRBD2 as the D gene, but with no DNA this cannot be confirmed. CDR1 SGHRS and CDR2 YFSETQ come from the germline V gene. The CDR3 spans 15 residues. This chain's CDR3 is CASSPSLAVGNEQFF.

The chain uses TRBV12-3 or TRBV12-4 and TRBJ2-6. The CDR3 loop spans 15 amino acids. CDR3 sequence reads: CASSLKGSGANVLTF.

The genes are TRBV6-4 and TRBJ2-3; checking the TCRdb D call of TRBD2 is not possible without DNA. CDR3 length equals 15 residues. From germline, CDR1 is MRHNA and CDR2 SNTAGT. This chain's CDR3 is CASSASGETTDTQYF.

The gene calls are TRBV6-1 and TRBJ2-5; TCRdb reports TRBD1, a call that lacks DNA to check it against. The CDR3 sequence is 15 residues long. The germline V gene has CDR1 MNHNS and CDR2 SASEGT. CDR3 residues: CASSADHGAQETQYF.

This chain uses TRBV4-1 with TRBJ1-2; as DNA is missing, the TRBD1 call by TCRdb cannot be tested. The CDR3 is made up of 16 amino acids. Germline assignment: CDR1 MGHRA and CDR2 YSYEKL. Here the CDR3 reads CASSQDAKGLGYGYTF.

The J gene is TRBJ2-1, the V gene TRBV29-1. From germline, CDR1 is SQVTM and CDR2 ANQGSEA. The CDR3 spans 12 residues. The CDR3 sequence: CSVRKQDNEQFF.

The chain links TRBV14 to TRBJ1-1; TCRdb's D gene call, TRBD1, goes unchecked for lack of DNA. The CDR3 has 12 residues. Looked up from germline, CDR1 is SGHDN and CDR2 is FVKESK. CDR3: CASRRQGAEAFF.

The chain joins TRBV29-1 to TRBJ2-3; TCRdb outputs TRBD1, but without DNA this stays unchecked. This CDR3 contains 13 residues. Germline loops: CDR1 SQVTM, CDR2 ANQGSEA. The CDR3 spells CSVSATGPDTQYF.

This rearrangement joins TRBV19 to TRBJ2-7. CDR3 length: 14 residues. CDR1 and CDR2 from the germline V gene are LNHDA and SQIVND (reference sequence). CDR3 sequence reads: CASSRGSLSYEQYF. Supplemented by reference TRBV19 and TRBJ2-7, the full variable domain reads DGGITQSPKYLFRKEGQNVTLSCEQNLNHDAMYWYRQDPGQGLRLIYYSQIVNDFQKGDIAEGYSVSREKKESFPLTVTSAQKNPTAFYLCASSRGSLSYEQYFGPGTRLTVT.

The gene calls are TRBV29-1 and TRBJ2-1; TCRdb proposes TRBD1, but this gene call is untestable without DNA. CDR1 SQVTM and CDR2 ANQGSEA come from the germline V gene. There are 13 residues in the CDR3. CDR3 sequence: CSVGSGLRNEQFF.

The chain links TRBV7-2 to TRBJ2-3; TCRdb's D gene call, TRBD1, goes unchecked for lack of DNA. The CDR3 covers 13 residues. The germline CDR1 and CDR2 sequences are SGHTA and FQGNSA. The CDR3 protein is CASSPNEGSTQYF. The variable domain in full, with the rest retrieved from reference TRBV7-2 and TRBJ2-3, is GAGVSQSPSNKVTEKGKDVELRCDPISGHTALYWYRQSLGQGLEFLIYFQGNSAPDKSGLPSDRFSAERTGGSVSTLTIQRTQQEDSAVYLCASSPNEGSTQYFGPGTRLTVL.

V gene TRBV5-1 combines with J gene TRBJ2-7; the TCRdb D gene call, TRBD2, has no DNA to confirm it. The CDR3 sequence is 15 residues long. CDR1 is SGHRS, CDR2 YFSETQ, per germline. CDR3 sequence reads: CASSLHTTGDYEQYF.

The genes are TRBV3-1 and TRBJ2-1; checking the TCRdb D call of TRBD2 is not possible without DNA. The CDR3 sequence is 14 residues long. Germline values: CDR1 LGHDT, CDR2 YNNKEL (reference sequence). The CDR3 is CASSPRIVGREQFF.